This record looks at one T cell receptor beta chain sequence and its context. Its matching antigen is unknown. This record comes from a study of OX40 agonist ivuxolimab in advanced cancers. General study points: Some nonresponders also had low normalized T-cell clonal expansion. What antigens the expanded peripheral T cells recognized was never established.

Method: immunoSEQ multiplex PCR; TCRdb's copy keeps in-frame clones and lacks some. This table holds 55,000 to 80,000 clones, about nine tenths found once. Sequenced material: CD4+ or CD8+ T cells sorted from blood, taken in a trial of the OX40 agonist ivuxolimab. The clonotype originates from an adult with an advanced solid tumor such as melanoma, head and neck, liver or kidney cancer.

Here the CDR3 reads CASSEGVGQARETQYF. The CDR3 nucleotides are TGTGCCAGCAGTGAAGGTGTAGGTCAAGCACGGGAGACCCAGTACTTC. V usage is TRBV6-1 and J usage is TRBJ2-5; D call uncertain. CDR1 is MNHNS, CDR2 SASEGT, per germline. This CDR3 has 16 residues. V was clipped by 1 base and J by 5 bases, with 17 bases between them.